The rows below give T cell receptor beta chains drawn from one sample of a study of control samples from healthy donors and cancer patients. Profiling relied on immunoSEQ multiplex PCR, and the TCRdb table lists in-frame clones only, not all of them. The sample contains some 130,000 clones, 80% to 95% of which appear only once. The sequenced sample consisted of blood. The origin of the receptors is a young man in good health. CDR3s include the opening cysteine and the closing phenylalanine or tryptophan. D genes are given only for firm matches. Size is omitted from some rows. Given values are once, few, many or a class for expanded clones.

j_call	clone_size	d_call	v_call	cdr3_length	cdr3_aa	cdr3_nt
TRBJ2-5	-	-	TRBV30	13	CAWSVQGPETQYF	TGTGCCTGGAGTGTACAAGGGCCAGAGACCCAGTACTTC
TRBJ2-2	-	-	TRBV9	15	CASQRGDTNTGELFF	TGTGCCAGCCAGAGGGGTGACACGAACACCGGGGAGCTGTTTTTT
TRBJ2-7	-	TRBD1	TRBV7-9	15	CASSSETGGYYEQYF	TGTGCCAGCAGCTCCGAGACAGGGGGCTACTACGAGCAGTACTTC
TRBJ1-6	-	-	TRBV2	14	CASRTGGNNSPLHF	TGTGCCAGCAGAACCGGGGGCAATAATTCACCCCTCCACTTT
TRBJ2-7	-	-	TRBV9	14	CASSLHQDNYEQYF	TGTGCCAGCAGCCTCCATCAGGACAACTACGAGCAGTACTTC
TRBJ1-1	-	-	TRBV29-1	14	CSVGAGWTNTEAFF	TGCAGCGTGGGGGCAGGGTGGACGAACACTGAAGCTTTCTTT
TRBJ2-7	-	-	TRBV6-5	16	CASSYIALATAYEQYF	TGTGCCAGCAGTTACATCGCACTCGCCACCGCCTACGAGCAGTACTTC
TRBJ2-7	-	-	TRBV5-1	17	CASSLGPRRTSDYEQYF	TGCGCCAGCAGCTTGGGACCCCGCCGGACAAGTGACTACGAGCAGTACTTC
TRBJ2-2	-	-	TRBV9	14	CASSDTQNTGELFF	TGTGCCAGCTCCGACACCCAGAACACCGGGGAGCTGTTTTTT
TRBJ1-2	-	-	TRBV19	14	CASSPQVEGYGYTF	TGTGCCAGTAGCCCCCAGGTGGAGGGCTATGGCTACACCTTC
TRBJ2-2	many	-	TRBV6-1	17	CASSEGRNTVFIGELFF	TGTGCCAGCAGTGAAGGGAGGAATACAGTTTTCATCGGGGAGCTGTTTTTT
TRBJ2-7	-	-	TRBV9	13	CASSSRARGEQYF	TGTGCCAGCAGCTCGCGGGCAAGGGGAGAGCAGTACTTC
TRBJ2-1	-	TRBD2	TRBV3-1/TRBV3-2	15	CASSPTSDSYNEQFF	TGTGCCAGCAGCCCCACTAGCGATTCCTACAATGAGCAGTTCTTC
TRBJ1-1	-	TRBD1	TRBV19	17	CASSPRGQGAFGAEAFF	TGTGCCAGTAGTCCTAGGGGACAGGGGGCTTTTGGCGCTGAAGCTTTCTTT
TRBJ2-1	-	-	TRBV7-9	17	CASSLGASDPGYNEQFF	TGTGCCAGCAGCTTAGGAGCGAGCGACCCAGGATACAATGAGCAGTTCTTC
TRBJ1-1	-	-	TRBV19	15	CASSISWRGDTEAFF	TGTGCCAGTAGTATATCTTGGCGAGGGGACACTGAAGCTTTCTTT
TRBJ1-4	-	TRBD1	TRBV15	14	CAINRGLHNEKLFF	TGTGCCATCAATAGGGGGCTGCATAATGAAAAACTGTTTTTT
TRBJ2-1	-	-	TRBV10-3	12	CAIGGNENEQFF	TGTGCCATCGGGGGGAACGAGAATGAGCAGTTCTTC
TRBJ2-2	-	-	TRBV7-2	13	CASSNRNTGELFF	TGTGCCAGCAGCAACAGAAACACCGGGGAGCTGTTTTTT
TRBJ2-1	few	-	TRBV6-5	14	CASSRGAIPRCGFF	TGTGCCAGCAGCCGAGGGGCCATTCCCCGCTGTGGGTTCTTC
TRBJ2-3	-	TRBD1	TRBV6-1	16	CASSEVRQGRTDTQYF	TGTGCCAGCAGTGAGGTGCGACAGGGTCGCACAGATACGCAGTATTTT
TRBJ1-4	-	TRBD1	TRBV4-2	15	CASSAPGQGARGLFF	TGTGCCAGCAGCGCACCGGGACAGGGGGCCAGGGGACTGTTTTTT
TRBJ1-1	few	TRBD1	TRBV29-1	14	CSGERGTVNTEAFF	TGCAGCGGTGAACGTGGGACAGTGAACACTGAAGCTTTCTTT
TRBJ2-2	-	TRBD1	TRBV2	17	CASSVIFRGQGTGELFF	TGTGCCAGCAGTGTTATATTCAGGGGGCAGGGCACCGGGGAGCTGTTTTTT
TRBJ2-1	-	TRBD2	TRBV2	19	CASTHLVAGTYSSYNEQFF	TGTGCCAGCACCCATTTAGTAGCGGGGACCTACAGCTCCTACAATGAGCAGTTCTTC
TRBJ2-2	-	-	TRBV2	15	CATASGRGGTGELFF	TGTGCCACCGCCTCAGGCAGGGGAGGGACCGGGGAGCTGTTTTTT
TRBJ1-3	-	-	TRBV25-1	12	CASARGGNTIYF	TGTGCCAGCGCAAGGGGGGGAAACACCATATATTTT
TRBJ2-1	-	-	TRBV4-2	15	CASSQSRAGYNEQFF	TGTGCCAGCAGCCAATCGAGGGCTGGCTACAATGAGCAGTTCTTC
TRBJ2-1	-	-	TRBV9	16	CASSGGSSGTYNEQFF	TGTGCCAGCAGCGGGGGATCCAGCGGCACCTACAATGAGCAGTTCTTC
TRBJ2-6	-	TRBD1	TRBV9	15	CASSAGGPGANVLTF	TGTGCCAGCAGCGCAGGGGGCCCTGGGGCCAACGTCCTGACTTTC
TRBJ2-2	-	TRBD1	TRBV6-5	15	CASSKRGREAGELFF	TGTGCCAGCAGCAAGAGGGGGCGAGAGGCCGGGGAGCTGTTTTTT
TRBJ1-2	-	TRBD1	TRBV7-2	14	CASSFDRGGYGYTF	TGTGCCAGCAGCTTCGACAGGGGCGGGTATGGCTACACCTTC
TRBJ1-1	-	-	TRBV27	14	CASSLSPGPTEAFF	TGTGCCAGCAGTTTATCCCCAGGCCCCACTGAAGCTTTCTTT
TRBJ2-1	-	TRBD2	TRBV9	15	CASSVGLAGDNEQFF	TGTGCCAGCAGCGTAGGACTAGCGGGGGACAATGAGCAGTTCTTC
TRBJ2-7	-	TRBD2	TRBV5-1	13	CASSLAGNYEQYF	TGCGCCAGCAGTCTAGCGGGGAACTACGAGCAGTACTTC
TRBJ1-6	-	-	TRBV2	16	CASSEEAGTANSPLHF	TGTGCCAGCAGTGAAGAAGCGGGGACTGCCAATTCACCCCTCCACTTT
TRBJ2-3	-	TRBD2	TRBV24-1	15	CATSETGGPWDTQYF	TGTGCCACCAGTGAAACGGGGGGGCCCTGGGATACGCAGTATTTT
TRBJ2-3	-	TRBD2	TRBV9	14	CASSVGLAADTQYF	TGTGCCAGCAGCGTTGGACTAGCGGCAGATACGCAGTATTTT
TRBJ2-3	-	TRBD1	TRBV2	16	CASRTGGSTKTDTQYF	TGTGCCAGCAGGACAGGGGGCTCTACAAAAACAGATACGCAGTATTTT
TRBJ2-5	-	TRBD2	TRBV29-1	15	CSVPLGGGATETQYF	TGCAGCGTCCCATTGGGCGGGGGGGCCACAGAGACCCAGTACTTC
TRBJ1-4	-	TRBD1	TRBV27	15	CASSFLGQGEEKLFF	TGTGCCAGCAGTTTTTTAGGTCAGGGGGAGGAAAAACTGTTTTTT
TRBJ2-2	-	-	TRBV6-4	14	CASSDEAGTGELFF	TGTGCCAGCAGTGACGAGGCGGGAACCGGGGAGCTGTTTTTT
TRBJ1-2	-	-	TRBV20-1	11	CSARNINGYTF	TGCAGTGCTAGAAACATAAATGGCTACACCTTC
TRBJ2-3	once	-	TRBV6-6	14	CASCGGISTDTQYF	TGTGCCAGTTGCGGCGGGATAAGCACAGATACGCAGTATTTT
TRBJ1-2	-	-	TRBV19	12	CASSPLMGGYTF	TGTGCCAGTAGTCCTCTGATGGGAGGCTACACCTTC
TRBJ2-7	-	TRBD1	TRBV27	14	CASSSGQGYTKQYF	TGTGCCAGCAGTTCGGGACAGGGGTATACGAAGCAGTACTTC
TRBJ1-4	once	-	TRBV7-9	11	CASRDNEKLFF	TGTGCCAGCAGGGATAATGAAAAACTGTTTTTT
TRBJ2-7	-	TRBD1	TRBV15	15	CATSPRRTGTAEQYF	TGTGCCACCAGCCCCCGGCGAACAGGGACAGCCGAGCAGTACTTC